This T cell receptor (beta chain) is drawn from a study of T cell responses to AZD1222 COVID-19 vaccine. Measured with immunoSEQ multiplex PCR; TCRdb has only the in-frame clones, and not every one. The data show some 120,000 clones, with 88% seen just once and around 20% held by the top ten. This clone has a single count. Its antigen is currently unknown. The CDR3 runs 14 residues. Germline V CDR1 and CDR2: SGDLS, YYNGEE. Trimming pared 4 bases from V and 5 bases from J, leaving 12 bases between. Study-level points and caveats: Samples come after the peak T cell response, not at day 14. Most donors were white British, females outnumbered males, and clonal diversity was possibly underestimated. At 160-218 and 743-854, vaccine-associated CD4 TCRs were dominant, and they spanned spike. At baseline, seropositivity was found in only a handful of AZD1222 recipients.

The genes are TRBV9 and TRBJ1-4; D gene unclear. This sequence was found in an adult in good health. The sample in question was peripheral blood, obtained on day 0 of MenACWY control vaccination. Here the CDR3 DNA reads TGTGCCAGCAGCCCACACTCGAGGAATGAAAAACTGTTTTTT. As protein: CASSPHSRNEKLFF. The full variable domain, in which reference TRBV9 and TRBJ1-4 provide the parts outside the CDR3, is DSGVTQTPKHLITATGQRVTLRCSPRSGDLSVYWYQQSLDQGLQFLIQYYNGEERAKGNILERFSAQQFPDLHSELNLSSLELGDSALYFCASSPHSRNEKLFFGSGTQLSVL.